Included here is one T cell receptor (beta chain) sequence, with context. What it recognizes is unknown. The sample belongs to a study of T-cell reconstitution after alpha-beta-depleted transplantation in children. A library of TCRbeta sequences, prepared with unique molecular identifiers, was generated. TCRdb reprocessed the PCR reads via MiXCR and lists one record per CDR3 protein. The sample holds 700,000 to 850,000 distinct CDR3 sequences, about 16% seen once. Study-wide findings and caveats: From surviving recipient T cells and thymic progenitors came the high day-60 TCRbeta diversity observed in some patients. At one year after transplant, newly produced T cells mostly accounted for T-cell counts and diversity. About two months after transplant, alpha-beta T cells reportedly came from several hundred expanded graft clones.

The CDR3 sequence is 15 residues long. Germline lookup yields CDR1 MGHRA and CDR2 YSYEKL. The V gene end was trimmed by 1 base and the J gene end by 6 bases; junction bases not matched to a gene: 5. The genes are TRBV4-1 and TRBJ2-1; 8 bases are shared with TRBD2. This receptor was obtained from a male patient between 10 and 17 years old who had a stem cell transplant for acute lymphoblastic leukemia, so the T cells may come from the graft donor. The specimen comprised PBMCs, mostly from graft donor cells, sampled 360 days after TCRalphabeta/CD19-depleted stem cell transplant. The CDR3 loop reads CASSQVAGGSNEQFF. In DNA form, the CDR3 reads TGCGCCAGCAGCCAAGTGGCGGGGGGAAGCAATGAGCAGTTCTTC.